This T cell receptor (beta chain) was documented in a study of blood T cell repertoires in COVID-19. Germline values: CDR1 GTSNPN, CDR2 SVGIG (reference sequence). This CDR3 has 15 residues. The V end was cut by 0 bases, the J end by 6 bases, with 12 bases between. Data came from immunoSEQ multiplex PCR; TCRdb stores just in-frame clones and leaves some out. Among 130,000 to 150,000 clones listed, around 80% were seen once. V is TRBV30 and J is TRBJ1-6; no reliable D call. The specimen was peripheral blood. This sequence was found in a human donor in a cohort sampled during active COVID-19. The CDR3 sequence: CAWSVGQAGNSPLHF. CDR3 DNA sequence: TGTGCCTGGAGTGTCGGTCAGGCTGGTAATTCACCCCTCCACTTT.